The 27 T cell receptor beta chains below all came from one sample that was sequenced in a study of response to subunit inactivated influenza vaccine. TCRdb processed the RT-PCR reads anew with MiXCR; each CDR3 protein has one entry. Of hundreds of thousands of distinct CDR3 sequences in the sample, around a sixth were seen once. This specimen consisted of PBMCs from blood, obtained 5 days after vaccination. These receptors were taken from a man in his fifties or sixties who received an inactivated influenza vaccine.

The chain couples TRBV27 to TRBJ2-3; TRBD1 or TRBD2 may be the D gene (5 bases each). Germline CDR1 MNHEY, CDR2 SMNVEV (reference sequence). The CDR3 has 16 amino acids. The V gene lost 3 bases and the J gene lost 2 bases, with 15 bases spanning the gap. The CDR3 DNA reads as TGTGCCAGCAGTTTGGATAGGGGCGGGTTCACAGATACGCAGTATTTT. It encodes CASSLDRGGFTDTQYF.

As DNA, the CDR3 is TGTGCCAGCAGTTTAGCCAGGACTAGCGGGGGGGAGTTCTTC. It translates to CASSLARTSGGEFF. The gene calls are TRBV12-3 or TRBV12-4 and TRBJ2-1, with TRBD2 matching 15 bases. J was trimmed by 14 bases and V by 0 bases; bases with no gene match: 2. The CDR3 length is 14 residues.

The chain links TRBV25-1 to TRBJ2-2; 9 positions match TRBD1. Looked up from germline, CDR1 is MGHDK and CDR2 is SYGVNS. The V and J ends lost 6 bases and 0 bases, in that order; junction bases with no gene match: 14. This CDR3 is built from 19 residues. CDR3 sequence reads: CASSQGQGLTFANTGELFF. CDR3 bases: TGTGCCAGCAGCCAGGGACAGGGATTAACATTTGCGAACACCGGGGAGCTGTTTTTT.

This clonotype has more than one count but fewer than ten. The chain has TRBV29-1 and TRBJ2-5; no clear D. V was pared by 7 bases and J by 5 bases, with 8 bases between. Germline V CDR1 and CDR2: SQVTM, ANQGSEA. This CDR3 has 10 amino acids. The CDR3 protein is CSALVETQYF. CDR3 in DNA: TGCAGCGCCCTCGTTGAGACCCAGTACTTC.

The chain uses TRBV5-1 and TRBJ2-1; TRBD2 matches 10 bases. With 4 bases clipped from V and 1 base from J, the junction kept 5 bases outside the gene matches. This CDR3 has 16 amino acids. Germline V gene data show CDR1 as SGHRS and CDR2 as YFSETQ. CDR3 protein: CASSTGLAESYNEQFF. The CDR3 coding sequence is TGCGCCAGCAGCACCGGACTAGCGGAGTCCTACAATGAGCAGTTCTTC.

This chain links TRBV7-9 with TRBJ2-2; TRBD2 is a possible D gene (5 bases). Trimming removed 5 bases at V and 1 base at J, with 14 bases between. CDR1 SEHNR and CDR2 FQNEAQ come from the germline V gene (reference sequence). The CDR3 has 16 residues. The CDR3: CASSRKKRENTGELFF. CDR3 in DNA: TGTGCCAGCAGCCGGAAGAAGAGGGAGAACACCGGGGAGCTGTTTTTT.

The chain has TRBV6-2 or TRBV6-3 and TRBJ2-2, with D possibly TRBD2 on 5 matching bases. The germline V gene has CDR1 MNHEY and CDR2 SVGEGT. CDR3 size: 13 residues. The ends were cut back, 6 bases at V and 6 bases at J, with 11 bases in the middle. The CDR3 sequence is CASSASGPGELFF. The CDR3 nucleotides read TGTGCCAGCAGCGCGAGCGGACCCGGGGAGCTGTTTTTT.

The rearrangement links TRBV29-1 to TRBJ1-2; D gene ambiguous. Per germline, CDR1 SQVTM and CDR2 ANQGSEA. Between the trimmed V and J ends, which lost 0 bases and 2 bases, there was a span of 7 bases. CDR3 length: 13 residues. The chain's CDR3 is CSVEDPVNYGYTF. DNA for the CDR3: TGCAGCGTTGAAGATCCAGTAAACTATGGCTACACCTTC.

The chain links TRBV21-1 to TRBJ2-2; TRBD1, the table's D call, was not compared with the DNA. TRBV21-1 is recorded as a pseudogene. This CDR3 region has 20 residues. In nucleotides, the CDR3 is TGTGCCAGCATTAAATCGCCCTCCAACAGGGAGCCACTCAGAACCGGGGAGCTGTTTTTT. Its translation: CASIKSPSNREPLRTGELFF.

V is TRBV28 and J is TRBJ2-7, with 10 bases identical to TRBD2. Germline V gene data show CDR1 as MDHEN and CDR2 as SYDVKM. V was pared by 5 bases and J by 6 bases, with 10 bases of the junction left unmatched. The CDR3 extends over 15 amino acids. CDR3 sequence (DNA): TGTGCCAGCAGTCTTTACCAAGCGGGAGGGCCCGAGCAGTACTTC. Protein sequence: CASSLYQAGGPEQYF.

This chain joins TRBV10-3 and TRBJ2-7, with 9 positions matching TRBD2. The germline V gene has CDR1 ENHRY and CDR2 SYGVKD. This CDR3 is built from 14 residues. The junction had 4 bases not matched to a gene; V was cut back by 4 bases and J by 3 bases. CDR3 protein: CAISVASGIYEQYF. CDR3 nucleotide sequence: TGTGCCATCAGTGTGGCTAGCGGGATCTACGAGCAGTACTTC.

For this clonotype: A read error may explain this, as a much larger clone is one base away. V gene TRBV2 combines with J gene TRBJ2-7, with 7 bases matching TRBD1. V lost 4 bases to trimming and J lost 2 bases; unmatched junction nucleotides: 5. The V gene's germline CDR1 is SNHLY and CDR2 FYNNEI. CDR3 length: 14 residues. The chain's CDR3 is CASSGRDRPYEQYF. The CDR3 DNA sequence: TGTGCCAGCAGTGGCCGGGACAGACCCTACGAGCAGTACTTC.

This clonotype was counted between two and nine times. In DNA, the CDR3 is TGTGCCAGCAGTTTAATGAGGACAGGGAGTAGCGAGCAGTACTTC. Protein product: CASSLMRTGSSEQYF. The rearrangement links TRBV28 to TRBJ2-7; 8 nucleotides align to TRBD1. The CDR3 has 15 residues. Germline V lookup: CDR1 MDHEN, CDR2 SYDVKM. V was clipped by 2 bases and J by 6 bases; unmatched bases: 9.

The chain employs TRBV11-2 and TRBJ2-7, with D possibly being TRBD1 (6 bases). The V end was cut by 6 bases, the J end by 7 bases, with 16 bases between. CDR3 length equals 13 residues. Per germline, CDR1 SGHAT and CDR2 FQNNGV. The CDR3 spells CASRQLNRDEQYF. In DNA form, the CDR3 reads TGTGCCAGCAGACAACTCAACAGGGATGAGCAGTACTTC.

The chain is built from TRBV4-2 and TRBJ1-2; D is unresolved. The V gene's germline CDR1 is LGHNA and CDR2 YNFKEQ. This CDR3 is built from 13 residues. Trimming took 1 base from V and 2 from J, leaving 5 bases between them. CDR3 in DNA: TGTGCCAGCAGCCAAGCGGGAAACTATGGCTACACCTTC. It is translated as CASSQAGNYGYTF.

The chain employs TRBV4-2 and TRBJ2-5; D may be TRBD2 (6 bases). The germline CDR1 and CDR2 sequences are LGHNA and YNFKEQ. The germline V and J ends were trimmed by 1 base and 5 bases, with 17 bases remaining between them. This CDR3 contains 16 residues. The CDR3 spells CASSQGGTGGLETQYF. In DNA, the CDR3 is TGTGCCAGCAGCCAAGGGGGGACCGGAGGGTTGGAGACCCAGTACTTC.

This clonotype was observed a few times. This sequence joins TRBV5-1 and TRBJ2-5; TRBD1 matches 7 bases. CDR3 length equals 14 residues. Trimming cost V 4 bases and J 5 bases; bases outside gene matches: 8. The germline V gene has CDR1 SGHRS and CDR2 YFSETQ. The DNA for the CDR3 is TGCGCCAGCAGCCTTGATACAGGGGAGGAGACCCAGTACTTC. This gives the protein CASSLDTGEETQYF. Full variable domain (remainder filled in from reference TRBV5-1 and TRBJ2-5): KAGVTQTPRYLIKTRGQQVTLSCSPISGHRSVSWYQQTPGQGLQFLFEYFSETQRNKGNFPGRFSGRQFSNSRSEMNVSTLELGDSALYLCASSLDTGEETQYFGPGTRLLVL.

This clonotype was observed a handful of times. The J gene is TRBJ2-3, the V gene TRBV6-1; no clear D gene. The CDR3 totals 13 residues. V shed 7 bases and J shed 2 bases, with 10 bases lying between them. Germline V lookup: CDR1 MNHNS, CDR2 SASEGT. The CDR3 loop is CASMRLSTDTQYF. CDR3 bases: TGTGCCAGCATGAGGCTTTCCACAGATACGCAGTATTTT.

This chain connects TRBV6-5 to TRBJ1-1; D is possibly TRBD1 (6 bases). The V end was cut by 2 bases, the J end by 2 bases, with 12 bases between. There are 15 residues in the CDR3. Germline V gives CDR1 MNHEY, CDR2 SVGAGI. The CDR3 DNA reads as TGTGCCAGCAGTTACGCCCCAGGGGTAAACACTGAAGCTTTCTTT. Translating gives CASSYAPGVNTEAFF.

The V gene is TRBV29-1, the J gene TRBJ2-5; no firm D call. CDR3 length: 11 amino acids. The ends were cut back, 3 bases at V and 3 bases at J, with 5 bases in the middle. Germline V gives CDR1 SQVTM, CDR2 ANQGSEA. In DNA form, the CDR3 reads TGCAGCGTTGACCCCGAAGAGACCCAGTACTTC. This sequence encodes CSVDPEETQYF.

This clonotype has only a few counts. The chain has TRBV7-9 and TRBJ1-6; D is unresolved. Germline CDR1 reads SEHNR; CDR2 reads FQNEAQ (reference sequence). The CDR3 covers 12 residues. Deletions cut 5 bases from V and 9 bases from J, with 8 bases between. CDR3 nucleotides: TGTGCCAGCAGCCTCTCGACTTCACCCCTCCACTTT. It encodes CASSLSTSPLHF.

This clonotype was seen a few times. The chain recombines TRBV4-1 with TRBJ2-3; 7 positions match TRBD2. CDR1 and CDR2 (germline): MGHRA, YSYEKL. The J segment lost 5 bases and the V segment lost 6 bases, leaving 11 bases of the junction unmatched. This CDR3 is built from 15 residues. CDR3: CASRKTGLGKDTQYF. DNA of the CDR3: TGCGCCAGCAGAAAAACTGGACTAGGCAAAGATACGCAGTATTTT.

This clonotype was observed a few times. The chain employs TRBV6-1 and TRBJ1-3; D remains unclear. V lost 1 base to trimming and J lost 1 base, with 8 bases between them. The germline V gene has CDR1 MNHNS and CDR2 SASEGT. This CDR3 region has 15 residues. The CDR3 DNA follows: TGTGCCAGCAGTGAAGGCAGTCCTTCTGGAAACACCATATATTTT. Its translation: CASSEGSPSGNTIYF.

The genes are TRBV6-1 and TRBJ1-4; TRBD1 is a possible D gene (6 bases). CDR3 size: 15 residues. Germline CDR1 MNHNS, CDR2 SASEGT. The ends were cut back, 6 bases at V and 7 bases at J, with 18 bases in the middle. CDR3 in DNA: TGTGCCAGCAGATCCCTACGGGGGGCTTTTGAAAAACTGTTTTTT. Protein product: CASRSLRGAFEKLFF.

This clonotype was found a few times. This chain connects TRBV4-3 to TRBJ2-7; TRBD1 matches 9 bases. Germline assignment: CDR1 LGHNA and CDR2 YSLEER. V trimming: 3 bases; J trimming: 3 bases; junction bases outside the gene matches: 6. This CDR3 is 15 amino acids long. This CDR3 reads CASSQLPGQGYEQYF. CDR3 DNA sequence: TGCGCCAGCAGCCAGTTACCGGGACAGGGCTACGAGCAGTACTTC.

To note about this clonotype: A much bigger clone sits one base away, suggesting this may be a read error. The chain carries TRBV20-1 and TRBJ2-1, with a tentative D call TRBD2 (6 bases). V lost 4 bases to trimming and J lost 7 bases, with 20 bases between them. Per germline, CDR1 DFQATT and CDR2 SNEGSKA (reference sequence). There are 15 residues in the CDR3. The CDR3 bases are TGCAGTGCTATTCGACTAGAGATGAGTCTAAATGAGCAGTTCTTC. It is translated as CSAIRLEMSLNEQFF.

The CDR3 DNA reads TGCAGTGCTAGAGTCCCCCCCTTGAACACTGAAGCTTTCTTT. Translating gives CSARVPPLNTEAFF. The chain carries TRBV20-1 and TRBJ1-1; D is uncertain. V was trimmed by 1 base and J by 0 bases, leaving 9 bases between them. This CDR3 is 14 amino acids long. Germline V gene lookup returns CDR1 DFQATT and CDR2 SNEGSKA (reference sequence).